These 4 T cell receptor beta chains share one sample of origin, sequenced in a study of response to subunit inactivated influenza vaccine. One entry per CDR3 protein results from TCRdb running MiXCR on the RT-PCR reads. The sample lists 490,000 or so distinct CDR3 sequences, about 7.6% occurring once. The sequencing here drew on PBMCs from blood, taken about 23 months after vaccination. The receptors here all came from a man aged 50 to 75 who received an inactivated influenza vaccine.

This clonotype has only a few counts. The CDR3 nucleotides are TGTGCCACCTCCCTTGAGGGGCGGGGGTACAATGAGCAGTTCTTC. It encodes CATSLEGRGYNEQFF. The chain links TRBV27 to TRBJ2-1, with 7 bases identical to TRBD2. The CDR3 totals 15 residues. The ends lost 10 bases at V and 4 bases at J; junction bases unmatched: 13. Germline V CDR1 and CDR2: MNHEY, SMNVEV (reference sequence).

This clonotype was counted ten times or more. This chain uses TRBV6-1 with TRBJ2-1, with a possible D match to TRBD1 (6 bases). In germline, CDR1 is MNHNS, CDR2 SASEGT. Trimming removed 5 bases at V and 1 base at J, with 12 bases between. This CDR3 is 15 amino acids long. The CDR3 region is CASSKDSPSYNEQFF. For the CDR3, the DNA is TGTGCCAGCAGTAAGGACAGCCCGTCCTACAATGAGCAGTTCTTC.

The chain links TRBV15 to TRBJ2-3; 10 bases map to TRBD2. The V gene end was trimmed by 1 base and the J gene end by 4 bases; junction bases not matched to a gene: 8. The CDR3 extends over 17 amino acids. Germline CDR1 is LNHNV and CDR2 is YYDKDF (reference sequence). CDR3 DNA: TGTGCCACCAGCAGAGCCTCAACAGCGGGGGGGGCAGATACGCAGTATTTT. Amino acid sequence: CATSRASTAGGADTQYF.

This clonotype was seen ten or more times. This chain connects TRBV6-2 or TRBV6-3 to TRBJ2-7; 12 positions match TRBD2. Germline-derived CDR1 and CDR2 are MNHEY and SVGEGT. The trim removed 4 bases at V and 1 base at J, leaving 2 bases unmatched. The CDR3 is 15 amino acids. The CDR3 loop reads CASSSLAGGSYEQYF. The CDR3 DNA reads TGTGCCAGCAGTTCACTAGCGGGGGGATCCTACGAGCAGTACTTC.